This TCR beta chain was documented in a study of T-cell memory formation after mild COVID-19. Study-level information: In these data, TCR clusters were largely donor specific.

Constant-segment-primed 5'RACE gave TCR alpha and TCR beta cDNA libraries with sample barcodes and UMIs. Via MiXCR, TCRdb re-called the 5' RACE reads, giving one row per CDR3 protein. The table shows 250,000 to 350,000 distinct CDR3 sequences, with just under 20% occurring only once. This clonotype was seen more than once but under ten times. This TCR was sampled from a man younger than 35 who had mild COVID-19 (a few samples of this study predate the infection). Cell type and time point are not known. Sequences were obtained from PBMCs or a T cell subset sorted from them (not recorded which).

The CDR3 spells CASSPAREQETQYF. In DNA form, the CDR3 reads TGTGCCAGCAGCCCCGCCAGGGAGCAAGAGACCCAGTACTTC. This sequence joins TRBV13 and TRBJ2-5; D is possibly TRBD1 or TRBD2 (5 bases each). Trimming took 5 bases from V and 2 from J, leaving 12 bases between them. CDR1 is PRHDT and CDR2 is FYEKMQ in the germline V gene (reference sequence). This CDR3 is 14 amino acids long.